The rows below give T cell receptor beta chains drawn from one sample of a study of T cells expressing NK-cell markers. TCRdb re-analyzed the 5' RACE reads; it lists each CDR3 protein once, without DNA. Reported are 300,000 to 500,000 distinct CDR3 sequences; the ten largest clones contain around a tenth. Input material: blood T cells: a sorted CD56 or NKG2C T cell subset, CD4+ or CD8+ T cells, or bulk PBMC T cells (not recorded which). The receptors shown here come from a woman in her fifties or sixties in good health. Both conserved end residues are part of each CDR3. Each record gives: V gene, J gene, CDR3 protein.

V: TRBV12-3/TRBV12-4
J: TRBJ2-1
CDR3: CASSQSVGRDNLNNEQFF

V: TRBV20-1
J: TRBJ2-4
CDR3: CSARDLGSPKNIQYF

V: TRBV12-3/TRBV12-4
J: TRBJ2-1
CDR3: CASSRDLSYNEQFF

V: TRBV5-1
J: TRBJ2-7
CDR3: CASSRTSGNSYEQYF

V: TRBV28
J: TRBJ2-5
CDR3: CATGQGKETQYF

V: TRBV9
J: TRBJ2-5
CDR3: CASSPWTSGSGETQYF

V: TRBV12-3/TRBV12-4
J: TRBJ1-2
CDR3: CASSKGQVHSTVGSSGYTF

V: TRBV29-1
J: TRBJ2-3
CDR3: CSVGTLDPIDTQYF

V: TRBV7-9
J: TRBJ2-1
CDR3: CASSLLVAGSGEQFF

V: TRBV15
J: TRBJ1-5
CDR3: CATSRDGGQGAFQPQHF

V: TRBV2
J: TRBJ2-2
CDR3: CASRSSGIGELFF

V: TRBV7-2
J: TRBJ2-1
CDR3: CASSFMASGSDEQFF

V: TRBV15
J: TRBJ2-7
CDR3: CATSRGLGGWEQYF

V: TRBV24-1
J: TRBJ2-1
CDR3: CATSDLRGGSLDEQFF

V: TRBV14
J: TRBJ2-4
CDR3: CASSQVQGVSNIQYF

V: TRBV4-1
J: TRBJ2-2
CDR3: CASSQVREGELFF

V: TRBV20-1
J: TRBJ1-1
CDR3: CSARALLTGQNTEAFF

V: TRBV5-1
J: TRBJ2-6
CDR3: CASSWRGIGLPPAGANVLTF

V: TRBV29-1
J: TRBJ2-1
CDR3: CSVDPQTGNEQFF

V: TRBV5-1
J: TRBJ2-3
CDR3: CASSLVGGRATDTQYF

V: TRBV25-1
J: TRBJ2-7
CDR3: CATTGQGASYEQYF

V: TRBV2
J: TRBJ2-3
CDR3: CASTSDDTQYF

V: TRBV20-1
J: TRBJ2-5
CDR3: CSASSAGMETQYF

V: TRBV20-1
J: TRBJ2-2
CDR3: CSARGDRGFWTGELFF

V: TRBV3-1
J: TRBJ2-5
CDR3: CASSQDPGTSLETQYF

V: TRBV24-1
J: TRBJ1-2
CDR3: CATSDPGTGAHHYGYTF

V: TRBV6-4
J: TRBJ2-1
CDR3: CASSVSVPTSYNEQFF

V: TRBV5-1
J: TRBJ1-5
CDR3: CASSLGGEGSNQPQHF

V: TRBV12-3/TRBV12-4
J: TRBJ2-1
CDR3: CASSQINEQFF

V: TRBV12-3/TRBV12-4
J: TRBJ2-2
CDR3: CASNRQGTGELFF

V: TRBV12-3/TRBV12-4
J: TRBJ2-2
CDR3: CASSSPRGRMVKTGELFF

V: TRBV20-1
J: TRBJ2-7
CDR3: CSCSRGTSGGQGEQYF

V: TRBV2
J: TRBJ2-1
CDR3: CATKAEVGYNEQFF

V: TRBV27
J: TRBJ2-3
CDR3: CASSSTPEKDTQYF

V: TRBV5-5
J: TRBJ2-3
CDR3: CASSFHGDTQYF

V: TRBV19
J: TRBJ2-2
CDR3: CASSDRVRTGELFF

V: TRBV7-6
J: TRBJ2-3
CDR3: CASSFLAGGSTDTQYF

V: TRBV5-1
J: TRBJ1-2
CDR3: CASSLGQSGYTF

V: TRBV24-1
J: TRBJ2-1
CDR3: CATSDHRDKFF

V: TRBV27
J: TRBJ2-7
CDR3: CASSPTGTGLSYEQYF

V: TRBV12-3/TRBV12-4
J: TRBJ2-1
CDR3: CASKLALPTSGNSGEQFF

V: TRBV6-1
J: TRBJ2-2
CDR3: CASNPTGNTGELFF

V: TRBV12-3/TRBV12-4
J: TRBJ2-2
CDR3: CASNAGLRTGELFF

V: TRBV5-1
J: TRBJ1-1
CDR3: CASSLPSGMGTEAFF

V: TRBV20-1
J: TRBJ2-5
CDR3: CSASRILQETQYF

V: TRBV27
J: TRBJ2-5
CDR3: CASSWDSLETQYF

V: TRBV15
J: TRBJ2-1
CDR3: CATSRGPLSESIPDEQFF

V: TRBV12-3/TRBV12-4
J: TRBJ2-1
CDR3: CASSKLAGGFNEQFF

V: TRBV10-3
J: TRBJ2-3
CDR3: CATSSGEGPDTQYF

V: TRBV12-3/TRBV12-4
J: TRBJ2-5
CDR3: CASSPSGGLETQYF

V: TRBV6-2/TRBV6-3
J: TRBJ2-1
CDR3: CASSYPDRVLYNEQFF

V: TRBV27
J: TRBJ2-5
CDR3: CASSSVGLGETQYF

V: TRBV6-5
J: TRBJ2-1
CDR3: CASSYEGQSNNEQFF